Each of the 26 T cell receptor beta chains below was sequenced from the same sample in a study of CD8 T cells in Susac syndrome. Reverse transcription of roughly 0.5 to 1 ug RNA was performed with random hexamers. TCRdb reprocessed the immunoSEQ multiplex PCR reads via MiXCR and lists one record per CDR3 protein. The sample lists over 150,000 distinct CDR3 sequences, about 94% seen once, with 0.09% to 0.1% in the top ten. Sample: CD4+ T cells from PBMCs. These receptors originate from a human donor with Susac syndrome.

The chain has TRBV7-9 and TRBJ2-3, with D unclear. This CDR3 comprises 12 residues. Trimming removed 2 bases from V and 4 bases from J, with 4 bases in between. The germline V gene encodes CDR1 SEHNR and CDR2 FQNEAQ (reference sequence). CDR3 amino acids: CASSLMADTQYF. DNA of the CDR3: TGTGCCAGCAGCTTAATGGCAGATACGCAGTATTTT.

The CDR3 DNA is TGTGCCAGCTCACCACCTCTAGCGGGAGGTTATGAGCAGTTCTTC. This gives the protein CASSPPLAGGYEQFF. V usage is TRBV18 and J usage is TRBJ2-1; 11 nucleotides line up with TRBD2. CDR3 size: 15 residues. Germline CDR1 is KGHSH and CDR2 is LQKENI. The trim removed 0 bases at V and 8 bases at J, leaving 3 bases unmatched.

The chain uses TRBV11-2 and TRBJ2-7; D is perhaps TRBD1 or TRBD2 (5 bases each). Germline CDR1 SGHAT, CDR2 FQNNGV. Trimming shortened V by 5 bases and J by 2 bases, and 19 bases separated the two germline ends. The CDR3 spans 16 residues. CDR3 nucleotide sequence: TGTGCCAGCAGCCTCAGCTCCGGGACGTATGCCTACGAGCAGTACTTC. Translation: CASSLSSGTYAYEQYF.

The chain has TRBV28 and TRBJ1-2; maybe TRBD1 (6 bases). V lost 2 bases to trimming and J lost 7 bases, with 17 bases between them. The germline V gene has CDR1 MDHEN and CDR2 SYDVKM. This CDR3 has 15 amino acids. CDR3 residues: CASSLSPTGSRGYTF. For the CDR3, the DNA is TGTGCCAGCAGTTTAAGCCCCACAGGGAGCCGTGGCTACACCTTC.

The V gene is TRBV5-1, the J gene TRBJ1-1, with TRBD1 as a possible D gene (5 bases). The CDR3 extends over 15 amino acids. V dropped 0 bases and J dropped 1 base, with 10 bases sitting between them. CDR1 is SGHRS, CDR2 YFSETQ, per germline. CDR3 region: CASSLDGTENTEAFF. CDR3 nucleotides: TGCGCCAGCAGCTTGGATGGGACGGAGAACACTGAAGCTTTCTTT.

This sequence joins TRBV12-5 and TRBJ1-6; no clear D gene. Germline V lookup: CDR1 LGHNT, CDR2 FRNRAP. The CDR3 is 16 residues long. Trimming took off 2 bases at V and 0 bases at J, with 8 bases between the two ends. The CDR3 loop reads CASGLMENSYNSPLHF. CDR3 DNA sequence: TGTGCTAGTGGTTTGATGGAAAACTCCTATAATTCACCCCTCCACTTT.

The chain joins TRBV20-1 to TRBJ2-3; possibly TRBD2 for D (6 bases). The V end was cut by 3 bases, the J end by 0 bases, with 10 bases between. Looked up from germline, CDR1 is DFQATT and CDR2 is SNEGSKA (reference sequence). The CDR3 totals 14 residues. CDR3 residues: CSASSGTSTDTQYF. CDR3 sequence (DNA): TGCAGTGCTAGTAGCGGTACTAGCACAGATACGCAGTATTTT.

The rearrangement uses TRBV7-2 and TRBJ2-3; D not certain. Germline values: CDR1 SGHTA, CDR2 FQGNSA. V shed 3 bases and J shed 3 bases, with 7 bases lying between them. CDR3 size: 13 residues. CDR3 protein: CASSFRLTDTQYF. As DNA, the CDR3 is TGTGCCAGCAGCTTTAGACTTACAGATACGCAGTATTTT.

The chain recombines TRBV28 with TRBJ1-1, with 7 bases matching TRBD1. CDR3 size: 13 residues. Per the germline V gene, CDR1 is MDHEN and CDR2 is SYDVKM. J was trimmed by 0 bases and V by 8 bases; bases with no gene match: 3. The CDR3 DNA is TGTGCCAGCGGAGGGACAGTGAACACTGAAGCTTTCTTT. Translation: CASGGTVNTEAFF.

J is TRBJ2-1 and V is TRBV7-2; 8 positions match TRBD2. Unmatched junction bases numbered 8, after V lost 4 bases and J lost 12 bases. The CDR3 spans 13 residues. Germline assignment: CDR1 SGHTA and CDR2 FQGNSA. This CDR3 reads CASSSPGLAGQFF. CDR3 DNA sequence: TGTGCCAGCAGCTCGCCGGGTCTAGCGGGGCAGTTCTTC.

CDR3 nucleotide sequence: TGCAGTGCTAGGGGGACAGTCCTCAACACCGGGGAGCTGTTTTTT. This gives the protein CSARGTVLNTGELFF. This sequence joins TRBV20-1 and TRBJ2-2; 7 nucleotides align to TRBD1. The ends lost 3 bases at V and 2 bases at J; junction bases unmatched: 6. Germline values: CDR1 DFQATT, CDR2 SNEGSKA (reference sequence). CDR3 length: 15 amino acids.

The chain recombines TRBV30 with TRBJ1-3; tentative D call: TRBD1 (5 bases). Trimming left V 2 bases short and J 4 bases short, with 12 bases between. In germline, CDR1 is GTSNPN, CDR2 SVGIG (reference sequence). The CDR3 is made up of 14 amino acids. The CDR3 DNA follows: TGTGCCTGGAGTATCCCAGGGTGGGGAAACACCATATATTTT. Translating gives CAWSIPGWGNTIYF.

The chain employs TRBV27 and TRBJ1-5; 7 bases are a match to TRBD1. V trimming: 6 bases; J trimming: 6 bases; junction bases outside the gene matches: 14. CDR1 and CDR2 from the germline V gene are MNHEY and SMNVEV (reference sequence). The CDR3 extends over 16 amino acids. CDR3 coding DNA: TGTGCCAGCAGCCCCGCGGGCAGGGGGGCAGGTCAGCCCCAGCATTTT. It encodes CASSPAGRGAGQPQHF.

The V call is TRBV11-3, the J call TRBJ2-2; D remains unclear. Germline CDR1 SGHNT, CDR2 YENEEA. The CDR3 is 17 residues long. Trimming pared 3 bases from V and 6 bases from J, leaving 20 bases between. The CDR3 DNA is TGTGCCAGCAGCTTCGTTGGGCAGCCCTCAGTGCCCGGGGAGCTGTTTTTT. Its protein product is CASSFVGQPSVPGELFF.

CDR3 DNA: TGTGCCAGCAGTCCGGGGGACATGAATATTGATGGCTACACCTTC. It encodes CASSPGDMNIDGYTF. This sequence joins TRBV28 and TRBJ1-2, with D possibly matching TRBD1 (6 bases). The V gene lost 5 bases and the J gene lost 6 bases, with 19 bases spanning the gap. Germline V gene data show CDR1 as MDHEN and CDR2 as SYDVKM. The CDR3 consists of 15 residues.

This CDR3 reads CASSLGQQNTEAFF. The CDR3 region has the DNA TGTGCCAGCTCACTGGGACAGCAGAACACTGAAGCTTTCTTT. The chain recombines TRBV18 with TRBJ1-1; 7 bases fit TRBD1. The CDR3 length is 14 residues. Per germline, CDR1 KGHSH and CDR2 LQKENI. The V gene end was trimmed by 4 bases and the J gene end by 1 base; junction bases not matched to a gene: 3.

This rearrangement joins TRBV4-3 to TRBJ2-3; 14 nucleotides align to TRBD2. J gave up 0 bases and V 3 bases, and 14 bases lay outside the gene matches. This CDR3 contains 21 residues. Germline V gives CDR1 LGHNA, CDR2 YSLEER. The DNA for the CDR3 is TGCGCCAGCAGCCACGAGTCACTCGGACTAGCGGGGGGCTATAGCACAGATACGCAGTATTTT. It is translated as CASSHESLGLAGGYSTDTQYF.

For the CDR3, the DNA is TGTGCCAGCAGCGAAAACTCGTGGTACACCGGGGAGCTGTTTTTT. This codes for CASSENSWYTGELFF. The chain combines TRBV25-1 with TRBJ2-2; D uncertain. V was trimmed by 6 bases and J by 3 bases, leaving 14 bases between them. CDR3 length: 15 amino acids. Germline lookup yields CDR1 MGHDK and CDR2 SYGVNS.

This chain joins TRBV30 and TRBJ2-7; no reliable D call. The CDR3 runs to 12 residues. Germline V gene data show CDR1 as GTSNPN and CDR2 as SVGIG (reference sequence). Trimming shortened V by 2 bases and J by 0 bases, and 5 bases separated the two germline ends. CDR3 residues: CAWSSSSYEQYF. The CDR3 region has the DNA TGTGCCTGGAGTAGCAGCTCCTACGAGCAGTACTTC.

The chain combines TRBV18 with TRBJ2-1; 8 bases fit TRBD2. The CDR3 spans 14 residues. V gave up 3 bases and J gave up 4 bases; unmatched junction bases: 2. Per the germline V gene, CDR1 is KGHSH and CDR2 is LQKENI. Written as DNA, the CDR3 is TGTGCCAGCTCACCTAGCGGGGTATACAATGAGCAGTTCTTC. It translates to CASSPSGVYNEQFF. Together with reference TRBV18 and TRBJ2-1, the CDR3 gives the full variable domain: NAGVMQNPRHLVRRRGQEARLRCSPMKGHSHVYWYRQLPEEGLKFMVYLQKENIIDESGMPKERFSAEFPKEGPSILRIQQVVRGDSAAYFCASSPSGVYNEQFFGPGTRLTVL.

V is TRBV9 and J is TRBJ2-3; D unclear. CDR1 is SGDLS, CDR2 YYNGEE, per germline. The CDR3 runs to 13 residues. Trimming cost V 0 bases and J 1 base, with 3 bases left between them. Here the CDR3 reads CASSVGRTDTQYF. For the CDR3, the DNA is TGTGCCAGCAGCGTAGGTCGCACAGATACGCAGTATTTT.

This chain uses TRBV4-3 with TRBJ2-5; D gene unclear. The CDR3 length is 16 residues. The germline V and J ends were trimmed by 0 bases and 2 bases, with 13 bases remaining between them. Per germline, CDR1 LGHNA and CDR2 YSLEER. As DNA, the CDR3 is TGCGCCAGCAGCCAAGAGGCGCCGGGTTATCAAGAGACCCAGTACTTC. This codes for CASSQEAPGYQETQYF.

This rearrangement joins TRBV2 to TRBJ2-1; 8 bases align to TRBD1. V lost 4 bases, J lost 4 bases, and 6 bases stayed unmatched. CDR1 and CDR2 from the germline V gene are SNHLY and FYNNEI. This CDR3 region has 15 residues. The CDR3 coding sequence is TGTGCCAGCAGTGGGGACAGGATAGAGTACAATGAGCAGTTCTTC. Translating it yields CASSGDRIEYNEQFF. The complete variable domain, with remaining parts taken from reference TRBV2 and TRBJ2-1, reads EPEVTQTPSHQVTQMGQEVILRCVPISNHLYFYWYRQILGQKVEFLVSFYNNEISEKSEIFDDQFSVERPDGSNFTLKIRSTKLEDSAMYFCASSGDRIEYNEQFFGPGTRLTVL.

The V call is TRBV2, the J call TRBJ1-1, with unresolved D. The germline V gene encodes CDR1 SNHLY and CDR2 FYNNEI. The CDR3 spans 14 residues. The V and J ends lost 4 bases and 5 bases respectively, with 14 bases between them. The CDR3 loop reads CASSGVSAGTEAFF. CDR3 DNA: TGTGCCAGCAGTGGCGTTTCAGCCGGAACTGAAGCTTTCTTT. Complete variable domain (other parts from reference TRBV2 and TRBJ1-1): EPEVTQTPSHQVTQMGQEVILRCVPISNHLYFYWYRQILGQKVEFLVSFYNNEISEKSEIFDDQFSVERPDGSNFTLKIRSTKLEDSAMYFCASSGVSAGTEAFFGQGTRLTVV.

The chain has TRBV19 and TRBJ2-5; the match to TRBD1 covers 10 bases. Germline V gene sequence: CDR1 LNHDA, CDR2 SQIVND (reference sequence). This CDR3 contains 14 residues. After removal of 9 bases from V and 1 base from J, the junction contained 5 bases not matched to a gene. Here the CDR3 DNA reads TGTGCCAGCAGGGACAGGGGAGGCCAAGAGACCCAGTACTTC. Protein sequence: CASRDRGGQETQYF.

V gene TRBV7-9 combines with J gene TRBJ2-3; no reliable D call. Germline CDR1 SEHNR, CDR2 FQNEAQ (reference sequence). V was trimmed by 4 bases and J by 3 bases, leaving 14 bases between them. This CDR3 has 15 residues. The CDR3 loop reads CASSSRLEVTDTQYF. As DNA, the CDR3 is TGTGCCAGCAGCTCCCGTTTAGAAGTAACAGATACGCAGTATTTT.